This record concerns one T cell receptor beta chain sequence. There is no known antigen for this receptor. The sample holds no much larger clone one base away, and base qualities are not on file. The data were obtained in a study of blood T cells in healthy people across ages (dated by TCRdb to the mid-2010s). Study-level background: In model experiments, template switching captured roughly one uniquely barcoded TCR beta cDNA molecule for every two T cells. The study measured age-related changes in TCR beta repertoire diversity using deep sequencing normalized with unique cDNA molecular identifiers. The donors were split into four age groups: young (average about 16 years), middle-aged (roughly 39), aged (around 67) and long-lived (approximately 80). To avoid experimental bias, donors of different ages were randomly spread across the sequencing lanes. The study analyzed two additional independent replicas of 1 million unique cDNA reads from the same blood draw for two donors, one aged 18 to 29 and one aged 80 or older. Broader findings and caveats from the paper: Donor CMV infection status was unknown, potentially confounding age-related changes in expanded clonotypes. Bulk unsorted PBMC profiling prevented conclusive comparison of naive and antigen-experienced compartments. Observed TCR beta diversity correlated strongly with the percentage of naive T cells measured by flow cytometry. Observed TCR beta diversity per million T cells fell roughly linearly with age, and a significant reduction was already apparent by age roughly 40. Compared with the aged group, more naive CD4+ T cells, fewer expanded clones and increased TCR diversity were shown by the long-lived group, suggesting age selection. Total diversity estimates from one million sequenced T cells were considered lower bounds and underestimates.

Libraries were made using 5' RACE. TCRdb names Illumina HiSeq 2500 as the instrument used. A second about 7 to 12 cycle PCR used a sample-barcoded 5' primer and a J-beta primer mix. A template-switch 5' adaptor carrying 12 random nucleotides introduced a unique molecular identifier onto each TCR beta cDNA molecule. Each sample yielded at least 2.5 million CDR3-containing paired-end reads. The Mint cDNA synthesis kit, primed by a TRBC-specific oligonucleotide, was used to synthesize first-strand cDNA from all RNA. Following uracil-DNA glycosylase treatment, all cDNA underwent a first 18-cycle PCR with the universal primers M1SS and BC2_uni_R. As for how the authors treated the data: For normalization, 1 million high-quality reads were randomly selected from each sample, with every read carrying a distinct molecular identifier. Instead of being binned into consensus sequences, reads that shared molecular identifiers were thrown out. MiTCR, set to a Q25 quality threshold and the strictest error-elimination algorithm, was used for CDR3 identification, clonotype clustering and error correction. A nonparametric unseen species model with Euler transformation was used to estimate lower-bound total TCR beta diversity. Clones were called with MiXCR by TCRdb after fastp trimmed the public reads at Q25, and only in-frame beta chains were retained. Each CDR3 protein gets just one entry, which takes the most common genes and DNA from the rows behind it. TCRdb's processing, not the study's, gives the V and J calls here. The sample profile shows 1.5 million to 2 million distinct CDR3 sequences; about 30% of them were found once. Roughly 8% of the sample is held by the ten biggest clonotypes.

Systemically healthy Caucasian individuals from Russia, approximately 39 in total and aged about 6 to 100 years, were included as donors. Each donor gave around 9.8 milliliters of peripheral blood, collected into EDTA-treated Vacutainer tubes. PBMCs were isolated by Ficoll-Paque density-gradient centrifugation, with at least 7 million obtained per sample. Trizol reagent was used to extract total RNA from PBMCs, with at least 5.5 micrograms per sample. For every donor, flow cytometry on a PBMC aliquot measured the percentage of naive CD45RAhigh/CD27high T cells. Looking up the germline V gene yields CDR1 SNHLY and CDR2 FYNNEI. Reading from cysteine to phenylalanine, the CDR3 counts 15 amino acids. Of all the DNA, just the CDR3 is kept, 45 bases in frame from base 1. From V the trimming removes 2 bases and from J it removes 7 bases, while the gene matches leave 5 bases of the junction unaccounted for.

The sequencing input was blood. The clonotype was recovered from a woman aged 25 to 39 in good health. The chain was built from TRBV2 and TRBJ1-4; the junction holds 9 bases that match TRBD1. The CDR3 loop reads CASSEMDRGGEKLFF. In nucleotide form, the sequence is TGTGCCAGCAGTGAAATGGACAGGGGCGGTGAAAAACTGTTTTTT.